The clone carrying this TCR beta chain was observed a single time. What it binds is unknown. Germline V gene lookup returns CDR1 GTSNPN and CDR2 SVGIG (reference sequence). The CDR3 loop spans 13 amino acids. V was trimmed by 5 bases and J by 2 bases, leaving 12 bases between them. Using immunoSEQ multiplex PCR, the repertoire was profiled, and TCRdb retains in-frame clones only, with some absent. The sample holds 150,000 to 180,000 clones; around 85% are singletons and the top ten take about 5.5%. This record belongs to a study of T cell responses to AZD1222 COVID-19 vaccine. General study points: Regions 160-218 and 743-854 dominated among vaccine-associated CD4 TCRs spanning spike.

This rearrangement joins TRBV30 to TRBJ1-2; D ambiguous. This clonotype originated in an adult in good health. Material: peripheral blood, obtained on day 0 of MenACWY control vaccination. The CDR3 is CAWYRDVNYGYTF. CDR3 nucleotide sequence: TGTGCCTGGTATAGAGACGTGAACTATGGCTACACCTTC.